This TCR beta chain is from a study of blood T cell repertoires in COVID-19. Germline CDR1 is SGHTA and CDR2 is FQGTGA. J was trimmed by 1 base and V by 2 bases; bases with no gene match: 1. CDR3 length: 14 amino acids. This clone was detected a few times. Original processing notes: Reference gene primer amplification gave estimated nucleated cell counts. Method: immunoSEQ multiplex PCR; TCRdb's copy keeps in-frame clones and lacks some. That table gives V, J and clone size, and the DNA gave D and trimming. The sample lists under 140,000 clones, around four fifths occurring once. V and J are TRBV7-3 and TRBJ1-1; TRBD1 agrees at 7 bases. Sequencing was done on a sample of peripheral blood. The receptor was derived from a woman aged 60-75 years with acute or convalescent COVID-19. The CDR3 coding sequence is TGTGCCAGCAGCTTACAGGGGGGGAACACTGAAGCTTTCTTT. This codes for CASSLQGGNTEAFF.